This T cell receptor beta chain was sequenced for a study of low-dose radiotherapy and immunotherapy resistance in tumors. Study-wide context: With cycle 1 day 1 as the start, patients took oral aspirin 300 mg daily for four cycles.

Alpha- and beta-chain coverage of first-strand cDNA came from TRAV- and TRBV-specific primers. With a constant-region primer and a V-primer adapter, TCRs were subjected to approximately 18 PCR cycles of amplification. TCRdb used MiXCR to reprocess the reads, holding one entry per CDR3 protein. This table holds under 110,000 distinct CDR3 sequences, 20% found once. This CDR3 is 14 amino acids long. Deletions cut 8 bases from V and 3 bases from J, with 14 bases between. Time point noted: after trial treatment. Described treatment: LDRT plus nivolumab, ipilimumab, low-dose cyclophosphamide and aspirin (RACIN trial). This clonotype was seen just once. This likely reflects a read error, since a far larger clone is one base away.

This clonotype was obtained from a male donor with prostate cancer. The sequencing used PBMCs, collected after low-dose radiotherapy plus immunotherapy. The rearrangement joins TRBV6-7 to TRBJ1-5; D is perhaps TRBD1 (6 bases). Being an ORF, TRBV6-7 has a function that is uncertain. CDR3 sequence (DNA): TGTGCCAGCGGCAATACAGGGCACAATCAGCCCCAGCATTTT. This codes for CASGNTGHNQPQHF.